The clone carrying this T cell receptor beta chain was counted ten times or more. The antigen remains undetermined. Making use of molecular barcodes, quantitative 5'-RACE generated TCR beta libraries. TCRdb recomputed calls from the 5' RACE reads with MiXCR, one row per CDR3 protein. Here the sample spans 40,000 or so distinct CDR3 sequences, about 11% being singletons. The data belong to a study of CD8 T cells in ankylosing spondylitis. Study-wide points: Earlier authors reported some of these motif variants in reactive arthritis synovial fluid and blood. A CD8+ phenotype characterized the disease-linked clones, which were relatively rare in peripheral blood. Characteristic, it appeared, of ankylosing spondylitis blood was a TCR beta motif of seven or eight highly homologous variants.

The V gene's germline CDR1 is LNHDA and CDR2 SQIVND (reference sequence). The CDR3 extends over 14 amino acids. V dropped 2 bases and J dropped 0 bases, with 8 bases sitting between them. This sequence joins TRBV19 and TRBJ2-7, with D unclear. The sequenced sample was blood, either unsorted or a sorted T cell fraction (not recorded which). The sequence was obtained from a male donor with ankylosing spondylitis or in good health (not recorded which). CDR3 loop: CASSIQAGSYEQYF. The CDR3 DNA reads as TGTGCCAGTAGTATACAGGCCGGCTCCTACGAGCAGTACTTC.